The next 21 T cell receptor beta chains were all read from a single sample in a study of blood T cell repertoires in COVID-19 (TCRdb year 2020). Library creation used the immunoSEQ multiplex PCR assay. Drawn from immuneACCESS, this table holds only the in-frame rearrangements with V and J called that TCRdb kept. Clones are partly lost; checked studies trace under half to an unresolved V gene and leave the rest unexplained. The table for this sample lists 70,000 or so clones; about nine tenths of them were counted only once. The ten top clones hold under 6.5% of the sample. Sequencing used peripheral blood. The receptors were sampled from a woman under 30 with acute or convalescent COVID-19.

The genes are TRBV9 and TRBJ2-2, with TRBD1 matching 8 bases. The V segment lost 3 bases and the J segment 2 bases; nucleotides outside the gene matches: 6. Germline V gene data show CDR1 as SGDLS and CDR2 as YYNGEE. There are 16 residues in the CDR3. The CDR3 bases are TGTGCCAGCAGCGCCCGGACAGGGACTAACACCGGGGAGCTGTTTTTT. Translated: CASSARTGTNTGELFF.

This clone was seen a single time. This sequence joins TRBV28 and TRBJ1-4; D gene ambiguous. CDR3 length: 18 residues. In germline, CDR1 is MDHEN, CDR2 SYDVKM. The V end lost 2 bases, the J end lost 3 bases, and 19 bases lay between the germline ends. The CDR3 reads CASSLVLAPKTSNEKLFF. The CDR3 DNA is TGTGCCAGCAGTTTAGTACTTGCCCCGAAAACCTCTAATGAAAAACTGTTTTTT. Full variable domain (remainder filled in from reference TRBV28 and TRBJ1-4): DVKVTQSSRYLVKRTGEKVFLECVQDMDHENMFWYRQDPGLGLRLIYFSYDVKMKEKGDIPEGYSVSREKKERFSLILESASTNQTSMYLCASSLVLAPKTSNEKLFFGSGTQLSVL.

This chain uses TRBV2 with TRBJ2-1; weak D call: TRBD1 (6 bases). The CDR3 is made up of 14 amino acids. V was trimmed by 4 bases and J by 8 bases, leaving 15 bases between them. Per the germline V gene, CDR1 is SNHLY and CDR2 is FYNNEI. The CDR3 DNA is TGTGCCAGCAGTGGCCGCAGGGGCAGAGATGAGCAGTTCTTC. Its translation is CASSGRRGRDEQFF.

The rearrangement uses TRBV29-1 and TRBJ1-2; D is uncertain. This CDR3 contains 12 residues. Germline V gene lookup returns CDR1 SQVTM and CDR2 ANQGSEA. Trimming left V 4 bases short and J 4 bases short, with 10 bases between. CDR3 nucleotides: TGCAGCGTTGCCACAGATTTCTATGGCTACACCTTC. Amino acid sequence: CSVATDFYGYTF.

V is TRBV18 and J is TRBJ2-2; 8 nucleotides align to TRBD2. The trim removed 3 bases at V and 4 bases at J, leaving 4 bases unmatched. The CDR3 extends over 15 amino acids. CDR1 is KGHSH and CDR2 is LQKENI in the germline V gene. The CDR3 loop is CASSPGLAGTGELFF. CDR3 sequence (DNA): TGTGCCAGCTCACCGGGGCTAGCGGGCACCGGGGAGCTGTTTTTT.

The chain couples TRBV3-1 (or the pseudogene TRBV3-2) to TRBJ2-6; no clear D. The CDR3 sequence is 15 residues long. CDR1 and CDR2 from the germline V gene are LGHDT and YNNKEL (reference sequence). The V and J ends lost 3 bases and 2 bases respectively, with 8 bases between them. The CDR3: CASSHLTPGANVLTF. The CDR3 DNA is TGTGCCAGCAGCCATCTCACACCTGGGGCCAACGTCCTGACTTTC.

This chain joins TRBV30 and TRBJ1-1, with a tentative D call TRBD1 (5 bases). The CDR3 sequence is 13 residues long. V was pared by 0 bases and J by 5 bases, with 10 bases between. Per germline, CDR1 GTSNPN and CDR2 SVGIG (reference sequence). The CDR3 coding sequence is TGTGCCTGGAGTGTACTGGGGGGTACTGAAGCTTTCTTT. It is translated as CAWSVLGGTEAFF.

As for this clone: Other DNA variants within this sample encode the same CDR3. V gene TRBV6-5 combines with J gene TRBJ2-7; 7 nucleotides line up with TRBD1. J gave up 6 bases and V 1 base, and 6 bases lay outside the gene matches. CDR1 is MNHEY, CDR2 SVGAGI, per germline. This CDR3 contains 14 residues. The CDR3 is CASSYFRDSGEQYF. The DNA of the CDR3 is TGTGCCAGCAGTTACTTCCGGGACAGCGGCGAGCAGTACTTC.

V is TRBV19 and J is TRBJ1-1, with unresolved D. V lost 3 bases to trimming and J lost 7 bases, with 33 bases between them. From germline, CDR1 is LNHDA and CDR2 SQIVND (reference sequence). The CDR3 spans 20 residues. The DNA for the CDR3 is TGTGCCAGTAGTATTAGGTCCCCGGGAGCGGTCTCCACCTTTACCCGTGAAGCTTTCTTT. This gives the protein CASSIRSPGAVSTFTREAFF.

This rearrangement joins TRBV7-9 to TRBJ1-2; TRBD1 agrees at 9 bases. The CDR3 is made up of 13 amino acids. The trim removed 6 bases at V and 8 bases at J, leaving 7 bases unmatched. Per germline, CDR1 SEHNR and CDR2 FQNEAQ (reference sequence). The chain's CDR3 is CASRRTGEHGYTF. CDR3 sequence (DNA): TGTGCCAGCAGGCGGACAGGGGAGCACGGCTACACCTTC. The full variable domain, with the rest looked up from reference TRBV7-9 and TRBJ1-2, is DTGVSQNPRHKITKRGQNVTFRCDPISEHNRLYWYRQTLGQGPEFLTYFQNEAQLEKSRLLSDRFSAERPKGSFSTLEIQRTEQGDSAMYLCASRRTGEHGYTFGSGTRLTVV.

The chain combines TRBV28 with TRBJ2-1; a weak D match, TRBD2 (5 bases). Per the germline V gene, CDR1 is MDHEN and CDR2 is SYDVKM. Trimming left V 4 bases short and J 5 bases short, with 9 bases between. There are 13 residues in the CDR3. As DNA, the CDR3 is TGTGCCAGCAGTTCTCGGGGAGACAATGAGCAGTTCTTC. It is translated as CASSSRGDNEQFF.

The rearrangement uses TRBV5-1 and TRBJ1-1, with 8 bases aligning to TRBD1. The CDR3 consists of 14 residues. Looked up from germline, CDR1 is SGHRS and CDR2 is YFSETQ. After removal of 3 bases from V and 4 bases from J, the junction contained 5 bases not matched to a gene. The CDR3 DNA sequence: TGCGCCAGCAGCTCGACAGGGGTGCCCACTGAAGCTTTCTTT. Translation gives CASSSTGVPTEAFF.

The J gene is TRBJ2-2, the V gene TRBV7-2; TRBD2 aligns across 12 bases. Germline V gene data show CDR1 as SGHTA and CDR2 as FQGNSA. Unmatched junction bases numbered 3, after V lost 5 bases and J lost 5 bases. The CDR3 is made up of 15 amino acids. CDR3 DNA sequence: TGTGCCAGCAGCATCGGACTAGCGGGGACCGGGGAGCTGTTTTTT. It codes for CASSIGLAGTGELFF.

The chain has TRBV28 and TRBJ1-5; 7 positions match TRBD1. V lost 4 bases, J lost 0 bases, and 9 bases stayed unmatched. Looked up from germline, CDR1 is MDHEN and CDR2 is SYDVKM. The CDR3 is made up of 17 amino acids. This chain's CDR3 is CASSSPGQSNSNQPQHF. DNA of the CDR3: TGTGCCAGCAGTTCTCCGGGACAGTCAAATAGCAATCAGCCCCAGCATTTT. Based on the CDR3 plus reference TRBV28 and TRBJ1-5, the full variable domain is DVKVTQSSRYLVKRTGEKVFLECVQDMDHENMFWYRQDPGLGLRLIYFSYDVKMKEKGDIPEGYSVSREKKERFSLILESASTNQTSMYLCASSSPGQSNSNQPQHFGDGTRLSIL.

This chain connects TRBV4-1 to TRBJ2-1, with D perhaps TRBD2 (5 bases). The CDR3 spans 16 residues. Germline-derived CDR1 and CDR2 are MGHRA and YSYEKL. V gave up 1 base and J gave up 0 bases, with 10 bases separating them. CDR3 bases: TGCGCCAGCAGCCAAGTAGGTACTAGCTCCTACAATGAGCAGTTCTTC. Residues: CASSQVGTSSYNEQFF.

The CDR3 loop is CASSFSQGAEAFF. As DNA, the CDR3 is TGTGCCAGCAGTTTCTCCCAGGGGGCCGAAGCTTTCTTT. This chain connects TRBV12-3 or TRBV12-4 to TRBJ1-1, with 8 bases identical to TRBD1. J gave up 8 bases and V 3 bases, and 5 bases lay outside the gene matches. This CDR3 has 13 amino acids.

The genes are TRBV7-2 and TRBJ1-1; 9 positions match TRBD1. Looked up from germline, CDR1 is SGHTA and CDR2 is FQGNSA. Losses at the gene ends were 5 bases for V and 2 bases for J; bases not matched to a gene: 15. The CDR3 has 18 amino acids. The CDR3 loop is CASSQHTGGLAPNTEAFF. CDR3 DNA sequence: TGTGCCAGCAGCCAACACACAGGGGGCCTCGCCCCTAACACTGAAGCTTTCTTT.

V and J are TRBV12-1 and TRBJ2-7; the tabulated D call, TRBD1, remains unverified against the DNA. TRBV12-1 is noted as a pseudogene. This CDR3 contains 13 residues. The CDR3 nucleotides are TGTGCCAGCAGCGGGCCCCCGCCCTACGAGCAGTACTTC. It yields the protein CASSGPPPYEQYF.

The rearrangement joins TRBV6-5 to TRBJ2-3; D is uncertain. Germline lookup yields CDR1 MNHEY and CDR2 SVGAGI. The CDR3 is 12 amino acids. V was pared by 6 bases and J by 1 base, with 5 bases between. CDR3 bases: TGTGCCAGCAGGAGCGGCACAGATACGCAGTATTTT. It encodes CASRSGTDTQYF.

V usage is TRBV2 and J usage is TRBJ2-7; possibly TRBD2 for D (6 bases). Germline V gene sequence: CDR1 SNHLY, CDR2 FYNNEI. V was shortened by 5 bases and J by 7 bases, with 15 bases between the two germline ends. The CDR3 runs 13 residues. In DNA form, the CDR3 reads TGTGCCAGCAGTCGGGACTCCCGCTTTGAGCAGTACTTC. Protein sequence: CASSRDSRFEQYF.

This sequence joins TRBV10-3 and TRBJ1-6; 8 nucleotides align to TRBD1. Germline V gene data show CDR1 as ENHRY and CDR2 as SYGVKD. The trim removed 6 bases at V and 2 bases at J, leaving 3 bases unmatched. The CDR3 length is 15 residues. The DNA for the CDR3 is TGTGCCATCAGCGACAGGGGCCCCTATAATTCACCCCTCCACTTT. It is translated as CAISDRGPYNSPLHF.